This entry concerns a single T cell receptor (beta chain). RNA was extracted with the RNeasy kit, and a quantity of about 0.45 to 1 ug was reverse transcribed using random hexamers. By means of immunoSEQ multiplex PCR, TCR beta CDR3 spanning 54 Vbeta and 13 Jbeta underwent amplification. Each CDR3 protein is one row after TCRdb ran MiXCR on the immunoSEQ multiplex PCR reads. The sample has about 140,000 distinct CDR3 sequences, 85% to 95% seen once; the top ten hold approximately 0.11%. The entry originates in a study of CD8 T cells in Susac syndrome. With 5 bases removed from V and 9 bases from J, the gap between germline ends came to 11 bases. The CDR3 loop spans 12 amino acids. Per germline, CDR1 LNHDA and CDR2 SQIVND (reference sequence).

This chain uses TRBV19 with TRBJ2-1, with D hard to call. This TCR came from a human donor with multiple sclerosis. Sequencing was done on a sample of CD4+ T cells from PBMCs. The CDR3 bases are TGTGCCAGTAGTCAATCTAACACTGAGCAGTTCTTC. Translated, it gives CASSQSNTEQFF.